The 24 T cell receptor beta chains in this list originate from one sample, sequenced in a study of identical twins. TCRdb reprocessed the 5' RACE reads with MiXCR, giving one entry per CDR3 protein. The data show 400,000 or so distinct CDR3 sequences, 9% to 10% seen once. The sample comprised naive T cells sorted from blood. These receptors were collected from a woman between 50 and 59 years old in good health.

In this sample, this clonotype turned up a few times. V is TRBV5-1 and J is TRBJ2-7; TRBD2 matches at 11 bases. The CDR3 is 15 residues long. Per the germline V gene, CDR1 is SGHRS and CDR2 is YFSETQ. The ends lost 1 base at V and 7 bases at J; junction bases unmatched: 7. The CDR3 DNA sequence: TGCGCCAGCAGCTTGACCGATAGCGGGAGGGAAGAGCAGTACGTC. Amino acids: CASSLTDSGREEQYV.

This clonotype has at least ten counts. The rearrangement links TRBV20-1 to TRBJ1-5; no clear D gene. This CDR3 spans 13 amino acids. V was clipped by 5 bases and J by 2 bases, with 10 bases between them. Germline V gives CDR1 DFQATT, CDR2 SNEGSKA (reference sequence). Here the CDR3 reads CSARRAGNQPQHF. CDR3 in DNA: TGCAGTGCTCGACGGGCGGGCAATCAGCCCCAGCATTTT.

This clonotype was counted ten times or more. V and J are TRBV6-2 or TRBV6-3 and TRBJ1-1; a possible D gene is TRBD1 (5 bases). This CDR3 has 15 residues. Germline CDR1 and CDR2: MNHEY and SVGEGT. Trimming left V 2 bases short and J 0 bases short, with 10 bases between. The CDR3 DNA sequence: TGTGCCAGCAGTTACCCGACAGACATGAACACTGAAGCTTTCTTT. Encoded protein: CASSYPTDMNTEAFF.

V gene TRBV5-1 combines with J gene TRBJ2-1; D call uncertain. Germline loops: CDR1 SGHRS, CDR2 YFSETQ. The CDR3 consists of 13 residues. V dropped 6 bases and J dropped 5 bases, with 12 bases sitting between them. DNA for the CDR3: TGCGCCAGCAAAAGAGAACCAAACAATGAGCAGTTCTTC. Amino acid sequence: CASKREPNNEQFF.

Many counts were recorded for this clonotype. The chain recombines TRBV29-1 with TRBJ2-3, with 8 bases lining up with TRBD2. Germline CDR1 SQVTM, CDR2 ANQGSEA. The CDR3 covers 11 residues. The V segment lost 6 bases and the J segment 4 bases; nucleotides outside the gene matches: 0. CDR3 sequence: CSVRGADTQYF. CDR3 DNA: TGCAGCGTGCGGGGGGCAGATACGCAGTATTTT.

This clonotype was counted between two and nine times. This chain uses TRBV20-1 with TRBJ2-1, with TRBD2 matching 9 bases. V lost 1 base, J lost 9 bases, and 7 bases stayed unmatched. Germline lookup yields CDR1 DFQATT and CDR2 SNEGSKA (reference sequence). The CDR3 has 14 amino acids. CDR3 sequence reads: CSARGSGRLGEQFF. DNA of the CDR3: TGCAGTGCTAGAGGGAGCGGGAGGTTAGGTGAGCAGTTCTTC.

For the CDR3, the DNA is TGTGCCAGCAGCCAAACTCCGGGACTCGCTCAGTTCTTC. It is translated as CASSQTPGLAQFF. The V call is TRBV3-1, the J call TRBJ2-1, with D maybe TRBD2 (6 bases). The V end lost 2 bases, the J end lost 13 bases, and 15 bases lay between the germline ends. CDR3 length equals 13 residues. CDR1 is LGHDT, CDR2 YNNKEL, per germline (reference sequence).

V gene TRBV12-3 or TRBV12-4 combines with J gene TRBJ2-1; a possible D gene is TRBD2 (5 bases). CDR3 length: 15 amino acids. V lost 7 bases and J 5 bases, leaving 18 bases between the germline ends. The CDR3: CASTLVGEVHNEQFF. The CDR3 DNA sequence: TGTGCCAGCACCCTCGTGGGAGAGGTCCACAATGAGCAGTTCTTC.

This chain uses TRBV3-1 with TRBJ2-1; D remains unclear. The germline V gene has CDR1 LGHDT and CDR2 YNNKEL (reference sequence). This CDR3 comprises 14 residues. Deletions cut 0 bases from V and 6 bases from J, with 9 bases between. Here the CDR3 DNA reads TGTGCCAGCAGCCAAGATCCCGGATTCAATGAGCAGTTCTTC. Protein sequence: CASSQDPGFNEQFF.

This clonotype occurred many times. The gene calls are TRBV20-1 and TRBJ2-1; 10 positions agree with TRBD2. V lost 5 bases, J lost 9 bases, and 10 bases stayed unmatched. Germline CDR1 is DFQATT and CDR2 is SNEGSKA (reference sequence). This CDR3 is built from 14 residues. The CDR3 region is CSAPPSGRVAEQFF. CDR3 bases: TGCAGTGCTCCCCCCAGCGGGAGGGTCGCTGAGCAGTTCTTC.

The sample holds a few counts of this clonotype. The chain has TRBV20-1 and TRBJ2-2, with a tentative D call TRBD2 (5 bases). Per the germline V gene, CDR1 is DFQATT and CDR2 is SNEGSKA (reference sequence). The CDR3 consists of 16 residues. V lost 1 base and J lost 2, with 14 bases in between. As DNA, the CDR3 is TGCAGTGCTAGAGCCCCCCTCAGCGGAAACACCGGGGAGCTGTTTTTT. Translating gives CSARAPLSGNTGELFF.

J is TRBJ1-6 and V is TRBV12-3 or TRBV12-4; 9 positions agree with TRBD1. The CDR3 consists of 16 residues. After removal of 5 bases from V and 5 bases from J, the junction contained 7 bases not matched to a gene. The CDR3 reads CASSPGQGTNNSPLHF. The CDR3 region has the DNA TGTGCCAGCAGTCCTGGACAGGGGACTAATAATTCACCCCTCCACTTT.

This clonotype was seen a handful of times. This chain connects TRBV27 to TRBJ1-5; no clear D. CDR3 length: 14 amino acids. The germline gives CDR1 MNHEY, CDR2 SMNVEV (reference sequence). V lost 6 bases to trimming and J lost 4 bases, with 13 bases between them. The chain's CDR3 is CASSYRADNQPQHF. CDR3 in DNA: TGTGCCAGCAGCTACCGGGCCGATAATCAGCCCCAGCATTTT.

The V call is TRBV12-5, the J call TRBJ1-1; TRBD1 might be the D (6 bases). The V end lost 5 bases, the J end lost 4 bases, and 17 bases lay between the germline ends. The CDR3 runs 15 residues. Per germline, CDR1 LGHNT and CDR2 FRNRAP. CDR3 nucleotides: TGTGCTAGTGGTCTTAAGACCGGGGGCATCACTGAAGCTTTCTTT. Translated: CASGLKTGGITEAFF.

This clonotype showed up just a few times. This chain links TRBV6-1 with TRBJ1-3, with D possibly being TRBD1 (5 bases). This CDR3 comprises 15 residues. The germline gives CDR1 MNHNS, CDR2 SASEGT. V was cut by 0 bases and J by 1 base, with 7 bases left in between. CDR3 DNA: TGTGCCAGCAGTGAAGCGGGGCTTTCTGGAAACACCATATATTTT. The encoded protein is CASSEAGLSGNTIYF.

This clonotype was seen many times. The chain joins TRBV20-1 to TRBJ2-3; the match to TRBD2 covers 11 bases. After removal of 1 base from V and 2 bases from J, the junction contained 20 bases not matched to a gene. Germline V gene data show CDR1 as DFQATT and CDR2 as SNEGSKA (reference sequence). The CDR3 covers 21 residues. CDR3 sequence (DNA): TGCAGTGCTAGAGCTACTTGGGCCGGGACTAGCGGCCACCTTAACACAGATACGCAGTATTTT. It specifies CSARATWAGTSGHLNTDTQYF.

The CDR3 reads CASSRRTGAGSPLHF. DNA for the CDR3: TGTGCCAGTAGTAGAAGGACAGGGGCCGGTTCACCCCTCCACTTT. The V and J genes are TRBV19 and TRBJ1-6; TRBD1 matches at 9 bases. Germline-derived CDR1 and CDR2 are LNHDA and SQIVND (reference sequence). V dropped 4 bases and J dropped 9; count of bases not matched to a gene: 7. The CDR3 loop spans 15 amino acids.

The gene calls are TRBV14 and TRBJ2-3; D perhaps matches TRBD2 (6 bases). This CDR3 contains 15 residues. The V gene's germline CDR1 is SGHDN and CDR2 FVKESK. The V end lost 4 bases, the J end lost 2 bases, and 13 bases lay between the germline ends. This chain's CDR3 is CASSPRDFITDTQYF. The DNA of the CDR3 is TGTGCCAGCAGCCCCCGGGACTTCATCACAGATACGCAGTATTTT.

A word on this clonotype: One junction end does not reproduce the germline sequence, and a read error may be involved. The chain combines TRBV5-1 with TRBJ2-1; the D is unclear. Germline CDR1 reads SGHRS; CDR2 reads YFSETQ. The CDR3 runs 17 residues. The CDR3 nucleotides are TGCGCCAGCAGCTTGGCCTCTTCCGTTTACTCCTACAATGATCAGTTCTTC. Translating gives CASSLASSVYSYNDQFF.

This sequence joins TRBV2 and TRBJ2-2, with TRBD2 matching over 7 bases. The CDR3 is 18 residues long. The germline gives CDR1 SNHLY, CDR2 FYNNEI. V shed 2 bases and J 5 bases; nucleotides not matched to a gene: 14. The CDR3: CASSERGRTSIFTGELFF. The CDR3 DNA reads as TGTGCCAGCAGTGAACGAGGAAGGACTAGTATATTTACCGGGGAGCTGTTTTTT.

The chain couples TRBV5-1 to TRBJ2-1; maybe TRBD2 (6 bases). The CDR3 runs to 14 residues. Trimming stripped 1 base from V and 7 bases from J, with 12 bases between. Germline values: CDR1 SGHRS, CDR2 YFSETQ. The CDR3 spells CASSLPGRLNEQFF. The CDR3 DNA reads TGCGCCAGCAGCTTGCCCGGGAGACTGAATGAGCAGTTCTTC.

Many counts were recorded for this clonotype. This sequence joins TRBV25-1 and TRBJ2-1; the D gene is possibly TRBD2 (5 bases). The length of the CDR3 is 14 residues. With 2 bases removed from V and 3 bases from J, the gap between germline ends came to 8 bases. Germline CDR1 is MGHDK and CDR2 is SYGVNS. CDR3 sequence (DNA): TGTGCCAGCAGTGAAGAGCGGCTCTACAATGAGCAGTTCTTC. Residues: CASSEERLYNEQFF.

This clonotype has only a few counts. The chain carries TRBV5-1 and TRBJ2-3, with 7 bases aligning to TRBD2. Per the germline V gene, CDR1 is SGHRS and CDR2 is YFSETQ. The CDR3 has 17 amino acids. V lost 4 bases, J lost 4 bases, and 15 bases stayed unmatched. This CDR3 reads CASSQTLRGSRPDTQYF. The CDR3 DNA reads TGCGCCAGCAGCCAGACCCTTCGCGGGAGCAGACCAGATACGCAGTATTTT.

Ten or more counts support this clonotype. The chain combines TRBV4-1 with TRBJ2-7; the D call may be TRBD1 or TRBD2 (5 bases each). Germline CDR1 is MGHRA and CDR2 is YSYEKL. With 4 bases removed from V and 0 bases from J, the gap between germline ends came to 19 bases. The CDR3 covers 17 residues. Here the CDR3 reads CASSPHAGTGSSYEQYV. The CDR3 DNA sequence: TGCGCCAGCAGCCCGCATGCTGGGACGGGCAGCTCCTACGAGCAGTACGTC.